The 29 T cell receptor beta chains presented below share a single source sample, sequenced in a study of blood T cells in healthy people across ages. Alongside a J-beta primer mix, a sample-barcoded 5' primer served in a second PCR lasting roughly 6 to 11 cycles. TCRdb reprocessed the 5' RACE reads with MiXCR, giving one entry per CDR3 protein. This sample carries under 700,000 distinct CDR3 sequences, under 30% of them seen once, and the ten largest clones take 8.5% to 9.5%. This same sample was also part of a study on T cells of mothers and their children.

Sequencing input: blood. The origin of the receptors is a boy aged 5-17 years in good health.

The chain links TRBV27 to TRBJ2-5, with TRBD2 matching 9 bases. Gene TRBJ2-1 matches the end of the DNA better, so the J call may be wrong. The germline V gene has CDR1 MNHEY and CDR2 SMNVEV (reference sequence). The CDR3 is 16 residues long. The CDR3 loop is CASSLSTSGLYNEQFF. In nucleotides, the CDR3 is TGTGCCAGCAGTTTATCGACTAGCGGCCTCTACAATGAGCAGTTCTTC.

The chain is built from TRBV7-8 and TRBJ2-2; D may correspond to TRBD1 or TRBD2 (5 bases each). V gave up 3 bases and J gave up 4 bases, with 15 bases separating them. Germline V lookup: CDR1 SGHVS, CDR2 FQNEAQ. CDR3 length: 16 residues. As DNA, the CDR3 is TGTGCCAGCAGCTTCCCAAAATGGGACCTCACCGGGGAGCTGTTTTTT. The encoded protein is CASSFPKWDLTGELFF.

The gene calls are TRBV5-1 and TRBJ1-2; tentatively, D is TRBD1 (5 bases). Germline CDR1 SGHRS, CDR2 YFSETQ. Trimming removed 4 bases from V and 8 bases from J, with 12 bases in between. This CDR3 comprises 12 residues. Here the CDR3 reads CASSPRVGGYTF. CDR3 DNA: TGCGCCAGCAGCCCCAGGGTAGGCGGCTACACCTTC. Full variable domain (outside the CDR3, taken from reference TRBV5-1 and TRBJ1-2): KAGVTQTPRYLIKTRGQQVTLSCSPISGHRSVSWYQQTPGQGLQFLFEYFSETQRNKGNFPGRFSGRQFSNSRSEMNVSTLELGDSALYLCASSPRVGGYTFGSGTRLTVV.

This clonotype was picked up many times. The V gene is TRBV7-9, the J gene TRBJ1-4; no reliable D call. Trimming took off 5 bases at V and 5 bases at J, with 9 bases between the two ends. The germline CDR1 and CDR2 sequences are SEHNR and FQNEAQ (reference sequence). There are 13 residues in the CDR3. CDR3 residues: CASSPGRNEKLFF. Written as DNA, the CDR3 is TGTGCCAGCAGCCCGGGCCGGAATGAAAAACTGTTTTTT.

This clonotype was found many times. The gene calls are TRBV10-3 and TRBJ2-1, with 9 positions matching TRBD2. Looked up from germline, CDR1 is ENHRY and CDR2 is SYGVKD. V lost 3 bases, J lost 0 bases, and 6 bases stayed unmatched. The CDR3 length is 17 residues. The CDR3 here is CAISEDSSGNSYNEQFF. The CDR3 bases are TGTGCCATCAGTGAAGATTCTAGCGGGAACTCCTACAATGAGCAGTTCTTC.

The chain carries TRBV7-2 and TRBJ1-5; a weak D match, TRBD1 (5 bases). The germline V gene encodes CDR1 SGHTA and CDR2 FQGNSA. The CDR3 spans 15 residues. V shed 3 bases and J shed 2 bases, with 11 bases lying between them. The CDR3 reads CASSLSRDGNQPQHF. The CDR3 DNA reads TGTGCCAGCAGCTTGAGCAGGGACGGCAATCAGCCCCAGCATTTT.

The chain joins TRBV27 to TRBJ1-1; D not certain. The CDR3 contains 15 residues. Trimming removed 1 base at V and 0 bases at J, with 9 bases between. Germline CDR1 MNHEY, CDR2 SMNVEV (reference sequence). CDR3 residues: CASSLFAAVNTEAFF. In DNA form, the CDR3 reads TGTGCCAGCAGTTTATTCGCGGCGGTGAACACTGAAGCTTTCTTT.

This clonotype showed up just a few times. The CDR3, as DNA: TGTGCCAGCAGTGAACAGGGACTAGCGGGGACGTACAATGAGCAGTTCTTC. Protein: CASSEQGLAGTYNEQFF. This rearrangement joins TRBV6-1 to TRBJ2-1; TRBD2 agrees at 13 bases. In germline, CDR1 is MNHNS, CDR2 SASEGT. The CDR3 extends over 17 amino acids. The V and J ends lost 2 bases and 4 bases, in that order; junction bases with no gene match: 5.

This clonotype was observed a handful of times. J is TRBJ2-7 and V is TRBV4-2; no firm D call. Germline V gives CDR1 LGHNA, CDR2 YNFKEQ. The CDR3 spans 14 residues. V gave up 1 base and J gave up 2 bases, with 9 bases separating them. The CDR3 region is CASSQVPRTYEQYF. Here the CDR3 DNA reads TGTGCCAGCAGCCAAGTTCCCCGGACCTACGAGCAGTACTTC.

This sequence joins TRBV4-1 and TRBJ2-1; TRBD2 matches at 11 bases. The CDR3 runs to 17 residues. Per germline, CDR1 MGHRA and CDR2 YSYEKL. The junction had 11 bases not matched to a gene; V was cut back by 2 bases and J by 8 bases. In DNA, the CDR3 is TGCGCCAGCAGCCAAACCGGGACTAGCGGTAGCGGGTATGAGCAGTTCTTC. It specifies CASSQTGTSGSGYEQFF.

The chain carries TRBV27 and TRBJ2-7; D remains ambiguous. V was pared by 6 bases and J by 0 bases, with 15 bases between. Germline V gives CDR1 MNHEY, CDR2 SMNVEV (reference sequence). The CDR3 totals 15 residues. The CDR3 DNA reads TGTGCCAGCAGCCCCCCGAGGAAAAACTCCTACGAGCAGTACTTC. It encodes CASSPPRKNSYEQYF.

The CDR3 bases are TGTGCCAGCAGAACCGGGACAGGGTTCTACGAGCAGTACTTC. Its translation is CASRTGTGFYEQYF. The chain carries TRBV6-6 and TRBJ2-7, with 9 bases identical to TRBD1. Germline V gene lookup returns CDR1 MNHNY and CDR2 SVGAGI (reference sequence). Trimming took 6 bases from V and 3 from J; bases not matched to a gene: 6. The CDR3 runs 14 residues.

This clonotype was detected a few times. This rearrangement joins TRBV3-1 to TRBJ2-3, with TRBD2 matching 8 bases. Per the germline V gene, CDR1 is LGHDT and CDR2 is YNNKEL (reference sequence). This CDR3 is 16 amino acids long. V lost 4 bases and J lost 4; bases outside the gene matches: 10. The CDR3 sequence: CASSRREGHSADTQYF. The CDR3 nucleotides are TGTGCCAGCAGCCGACGGGAGGGCCACAGTGCAGATACGCAGTATTTT.

The chain uses TRBV7-9 and TRBJ2-5; D is unresolved. The CDR3 runs 16 residues. The V and J ends lost 1 base and 2 bases respectively, with 14 bases between them. Per the germline V gene, CDR1 is SEHNR and CDR2 is FQNEAQ (reference sequence). The CDR3, as DNA: TGTGCCAGCAGCTTAGTTCGGGCAGGTCCACAAGAGACCCAGTACTTC. Protein sequence: CASSLVRAGPQETQYF.

This clonotype was seen a few times. This chain connects TRBV28 to TRBJ1-1; D is unresolved. Germline CDR1 is MDHEN and CDR2 is SYDVKM. This CDR3 contains 12 residues. Deletions cut 3 bases from V and 4 bases from J, with 6 bases between. The CDR3 protein is CASSLASTEAFF. The CDR3, as DNA: TGTGCCAGCAGTTTGGCGTCCACTGAAGCTTTCTTT.

Only a few counts were recorded for this clonotype. One end of the junction varies from germline; a read error may be responsible. The V and J genes are TRBV12-3 or TRBV12-4 and TRBJ1-1; 7 bases line up with TRBD1. The CDR3 runs 14 residues. The CDR3 protein is CASSEQGRLTEASF. The CDR3 DNA reads as TGTGCCAGCAGTGAACAGGGGCGCCTCACTGAAGCTTCCTTT.

This clonotype showed up just a few times. The rearrangement joins TRBV7-3 to TRBJ2-2; the D gene is possibly TRBD1 (6 bases). V was cut by 5 bases and J by 3 bases, with 19 bases left in between. Per germline, CDR1 SGHTA and CDR2 FQGTGA. The CDR3 is made up of 17 amino acids. The CDR3 DNA reads as TGTGCCAGCAGCCCTACAGGTTTCAGGGGCGACACCGGGGAGCTGTTTTTT. This translates into CASSPTGFRGDTGELFF.

The gene calls are TRBV4-3 and TRBJ1-2; TRBD1 is a possible D gene (5 bases). CDR3 size: 16 residues. Trimming left V 1 base short and J 1 base short, with 13 bases between. Germline V gene data show CDR1 as LGHNA and CDR2 as YSLEER. The CDR3 nucleotides are TGCGCCAGCAGCCAAGTTCTCGCAGGGTTTAACTATGGCTACACCTTC. Protein sequence: CASSQVLAGFNYGYTF.

This clonotype was seen a handful of times. The chain recombines TRBV20-1 with TRBJ2-2; 8 nucleotides agree with TRBD2. This CDR3 contains 17 residues. CDR1 and CDR2 from the germline V gene are DFQATT and SNEGSKA (reference sequence). V dropped 0 bases and J dropped 0; count of bases not matched to a gene: 6. The CDR3, as DNA: TGCAGTGCTAGAGATAGAGGAGCGGGGGCGAACACCGGGGAGCTGTTTTTT. Its protein product is CSARDRGAGANTGELFF.

The chain links TRBV6-5 to TRBJ1-4, with D unresolved. V lost 0 bases, J lost 7 bases, and 9 bases lay in between. From germline, CDR1 is MNHEY and CDR2 SVGAGI. The CDR3 is 14 amino acids. CDR3 DNA sequence: TGTGCCAGCAGTTACTCAGGGATCGGTGAAAAACTGTTTTTT. It encodes CASSYSGIGEKLFF.

The V gene is TRBV19, the J gene TRBJ2-5; D unresolved. The germline gives CDR1 LNHDA, CDR2 SQIVND (reference sequence). The CDR3 extends over 14 amino acids. The V end was cut by 3 bases, the J end by 2 bases, with 10 bases between. The CDR3 DNA sequence: TGTGCCAGTAGTATCCGCCGAAGTCAAGAGACCCAGTACTTC. This codes for CASSIRRSQETQYF.

This clonotype was observed a handful of times. The chain recombines TRBV5-1 with TRBJ1-4, with D perhaps TRBD1 (5 bases). Germline-derived CDR1 and CDR2 are SGHRS and YFSETQ. Trimming pared 4 bases from V and 6 bases from J, leaving 10 bases between. The CDR3 covers 13 residues. The CDR3 sequence: CASSGGTDEKLFF. Written as DNA, the CDR3 is TGCGCCAGCAGCGGAGGGACGGATGAAAAACTGTTTTTT.

The chain has TRBV27 and TRBJ1-1; D is unresolved. Trimming removed 6 bases from V and 5 bases from J, with 13 bases in between. Germline V CDR1 and CDR2: MNHEY, SMNVEV (reference sequence). This CDR3 has 13 residues. In nucleotides, the CDR3 is TGTGCCAGCAGACAGACGCTGGGAACTGAAGCTTTCTTT. Translating it yields CASRQTLGTEAFF.

The chain employs TRBV28 and TRBJ2-5; a possible D gene is TRBD1 (6 bases). With 7 bases removed from V and 5 bases from J, the gap between germline ends came to 14 bases. The CDR3 is made up of 13 amino acids. Germline CDR1 MDHEN, CDR2 SYDVKM. The CDR3 nucleotides read TGTGCCAGCATGCTGGGGGCCGAGGAGACCCAGTACTTC. Protein sequence: CASMLGAEETQYF.

The CDR3: CASSGSGASVYNEQFF. CDR3 coding DNA: TGTGCCAGCAGCGGATCGGGGGCTAGCGTCTACAATGAGCAGTTCTTC. The chain recombines TRBV9 with TRBJ2-1; D may be TRBD1 or TRBD2 (6 bases each). The germline V gene has CDR1 SGDLS and CDR2 YYNGEE. V gave up 3 bases and J gave up 3 bases, with 16 bases separating them. CDR3 length: 16 amino acids.

The CDR3 DNA follows: TGCAGTGCTAGAGCTCCGGGACTTAGGTACCCCGATGAGCAGTTCTTC. It specifies CSARAPGLRYPDEQFF. The chain has TRBV20-1 and TRBJ2-1; possible D gene TRBD2, 6 bases. The CDR3 has 16 amino acids. In germline, CDR1 is DFQATT, CDR2 SNEGSKA (reference sequence). Trimming cost V 1 base and J 8 bases, with 21 bases left between them.

CDR3 residues: CASSTGGAYYGYTF. DNA of the CDR3: TGTGCCAGCAGTACAGGGGGCGCCTACTATGGCTACACCTTC. The V and J genes are TRBV12-3 or TRBV12-4 and TRBJ1-2, with TRBD1 matching 9 bases. J gave up 3 bases and V 5 bases, and 4 bases lay outside the gene matches. The CDR3 totals 14 residues.

This chain joins TRBV6-6 and TRBJ1-2; D is unresolved. CDR1 MNHNY and CDR2 SVGAGI come from the germline V gene (reference sequence). The CDR3 contains 12 residues. The ends were cut back, 2 bases at V and 0 bases at J, with 1 base in the middle. CDR3 DNA sequence: TGTGCCAGCAGTTACCCTAACTATGGCTACACCTTC. This codes for CASSYPNYGYTF.

This chain links TRBV5-1 with TRBJ1-1; TRBD1 might be the D (6 bases). V dropped 4 bases and J dropped 1 base, with 14 bases sitting between them. Germline lookup yields CDR1 SGHRS and CDR2 YFSETQ. This CDR3 region has 15 residues. Here the CDR3 reads CASSPEGGGNTEAFF. The DNA for the CDR3 is TGCGCCAGCAGCCCGGAAGGAGGGGGGAACACTGAAGCTTTCTTT.